This entry lists 25 T cell receptor beta chains sequenced from one sample in a study of blood T cell repertoires in COVID-19 (dated by TCRdb to between 2020 and 2021). Library construction relied on the immunoSEQ multiplex PCR assay. This immuneACCESS table, as held by TCRdb, lists in-frame sequences with V and J called but not all clones. Of the missing ones, under half trace to an unresolved V gene in checked studies; the others have no known cause. The sample data list more than 250,000 clones, and roughly nine tenths of these were observed just once. The ten top clones hold about 18% of the sample. Material: PBMCs or T cells enriched from blood (not recorded which). These receptors were obtained from a woman aged 25 to 39 who had recovered from COVID-19.

V and J are TRBV29-1 and TRBJ2-7; tentatively, D is TRBD2 (7 bases). The CDR3 has 15 amino acids. The V end lost 5 bases, the J end lost 2 bases, and 19 bases lay between the germline ends. CDR1 and CDR2 (germline): SQVTM, ANQGSEA. The CDR3 sequence: CSVNSFGGPPYEQYF. CDR3 DNA sequence: TGCAGCGTTAATTCGTTCGGGGGGCCCCCCTACGAGCAGTACTTC.

V is TRBV11-3 and J is TRBJ1-1; 7 bases agree with TRBD1. The CDR3 has 13 residues. Germline V gene sequence: CDR1 SGHNT, CDR2 YENEEA. V lost 4 bases to trimming and J lost 8 bases; unmatched junction nucleotides: 7. The chain's CDR3 is CASSYRQGSEAFF. The CDR3 coding sequence is TGTGCCAGCAGCTATCGACAGGGCTCCGAAGCTTTCTTT.

The V gene is TRBV27, the J gene TRBJ1-3; D remains ambiguous. V dropped 6 bases and J dropped 0 bases, with 24 bases sitting between them. Germline V gives CDR1 MNHEY, CDR2 SMNVEV (reference sequence). The CDR3 has 19 residues. The CDR3, as DNA: TGTGCCAGCAGCCCGAGTGCAGGTTTTCTTCGTTTCTCTGGAAACACCATATATTTT. Encoded protein: CASSPSAGFLRFSGNTIYF.

The V and J genes are TRBV5-1 and TRBJ2-3, with TRBD2 matching 7 bases. The J segment lost 3 bases and the V segment lost 6 bases, leaving 13 bases of the junction unmatched. The CDR3 is 16 amino acids. Per germline, CDR1 SGHRS and CDR2 YFSETQ. The CDR3, as DNA: TGCGCCAGCACCCCCCCGGGACTGCGGGGGACAGATACGCAGTATTTT. Amino acid sequence: CASTPPGLRGTDTQYF.

DNA for the CDR3: TGTGCCAGTAGTATAGATCCCCTTTACCTCCTCGGGGTAGATGAGCAGTTCTTC. Translating it yields CASSIDPLYLLGVDEQFF. This chain connects TRBV19 to TRBJ2-1; TRBD2 is a possible D gene (5 bases). With 0 bases removed from V and 8 bases from J, the gap between germline ends came to 23 bases. The CDR3 runs 18 residues. CDR1 and CDR2 from the germline V gene are LNHDA and SQIVND (reference sequence).

CDR3 in DNA: TGCGCCAGCAGCCGGGTAGCGGGAGTGGGCAATGAGCAGTTCTTC. This codes for CASSRVAGVGNEQFF. V gene TRBV4-1 combines with J gene TRBJ2-1; 9 bases match TRBD2. After removal of 4 bases from V and 6 bases from J, the junction contained 7 bases not matched to a gene. Germline CDR1 MGHRA, CDR2 YSYEKL. The length of the CDR3 is 15 residues.

The chain couples TRBV28 to TRBJ1-6; TRBD1 might be the D (6 bases). This CDR3 is built from 14 residues. With 6 bases removed from V and 8 bases from J, the gap between germline ends came to 14 bases. Germline CDR1 MDHEN, CDR2 SYDVKM. The DNA for the CDR3 is TGTGCCAGCAGACTAGGGGGAGGGGATTCACCCCTCCACTTT. Its translation: CASRLGGGDSPLHF. Variable domain in full (rest from reference TRBV28 and TRBJ1-6): DVKVTQSSRYLVKRTGEKVFLECVQDMDHENMFWYRQDPGLGLRLIYFSYDVKMKEKGDIPEGYSVSREKKERFSLILESASTNQTSMYLCASRLGGGDSPLHFGNGTRLTVT.

V usage is TRBV4-2 and J usage is TRBJ2-1; D perhaps matches TRBD2 (5 bases). Germline loops: CDR1 LGHNA, CDR2 YNFKEQ. Deletions cut 1 base from V and 6 bases from J, with 10 bases between. The CDR3 is 14 residues long. CDR3 residues: CASSQGGGSNEQFF. The CDR3 coding sequence is TGTGCCAGCAGCCAAGGAGGAGGAAGCAATGAGCAGTTCTTC.

The chain is built from TRBV5-1 and TRBJ2-2, with 8 bases fitting TRBD2. In germline, CDR1 is SGHRS, CDR2 YFSETQ. The length of the CDR3 is 13 residues. With 2 bases clipped from V and 7 bases from J, the junction kept 1 base outside the gene matches. The CDR3 loop is CASSFSGIGELFF. CDR3 sequence (DNA): TGCGCCAGCAGCTTTAGCGGGATCGGGGAGCTGTTTTTT.

V and J are TRBV28 and TRBJ1-2, with TRBD1 matching over 9 bases. V shed 2 bases, J shed 4 bases, and the junction held 2 bases outside the gene matches. CDR1 MDHEN and CDR2 SYDVKM come from the germline V gene. This CDR3 comprises 14 residues. The CDR3 bases are TGTGCCAGCAGTTTAACAGGGGGCGCCTATGGCTACACCTTC. Protein sequence: CASSLTGGAYGYTF.

The chain uses TRBV27 and TRBJ2-1, with 9 bases aligning to TRBD2. This CDR3 spans 15 amino acids. CDR1 and CDR2 from the germline V gene are MNHEY and SMNVEV (reference sequence). The trim removed 7 bases at V and 5 bases at J, leaving 9 bases unmatched. CDR3: CASTPPGTSNNEQFF. For the CDR3, the DNA is TGTGCCAGCACTCCTCCGGGGACTAGCAACAATGAGCAGTTCTTC.

The V gene is TRBV2, the J gene TRBJ2-7; 9 bases map to TRBD1. Germline values: CDR1 SNHLY, CDR2 FYNNEI. The trim removed 8 bases at V and 3 bases at J, leaving 5 bases unmatched. The CDR3 runs to 13 residues. This chain's CDR3 is CASRDRVIYEQYF. The DNA for the CDR3 is TGTGCCAGCCGGGACAGGGTGATCTACGAGCAGTACTTC.

The V and J genes are TRBV28 and TRBJ2-7; the D gene is possibly TRBD2 (6 bases). V lost 3 bases and J lost 7, with 13 bases in between. Germline V lookup: CDR1 MDHEN, CDR2 SYDVKM. The CDR3 spans 13 residues. CDR3 sequence: CASSFREMGEQYF. DNA of the CDR3: TGTGCCAGCAGTTTTCGGGAGATGGGGGAGCAGTACTTC.

V is TRBV27 and J is TRBJ1-6, with D possibly TRBD1 on 6 matching bases. The germline gives CDR1 MNHEY, CDR2 SMNVEV (reference sequence). The CDR3 has 13 residues. Trimming cost V 4 bases and J 7 bases, with 8 bases left between them. The CDR3 DNA sequence: TGTGCCAGCAGTTGGGACAAGAATTCACCCCTCCACTTT. Translating it yields CASSWDKNSPLHF.

For the CDR3, the DNA is TGTGCCAGCAGCCCCACTTCAGGGACTGAAGCTTTCTTT. Its protein product is CASSPTSGTEAFF. The chain uses TRBV12-3 or TRBV12-4 and TRBJ1-1; D might be TRBD1 (5 bases). Trimming left V 6 bases short and J 5 bases short, with 13 bases between. The CDR3 spans 13 residues.

The chain recombines TRBV7-2 with TRBJ1-2, with D maybe TRBD1 (6 bases). Trimming removed 1 base from V and 8 bases from J, with 17 bases in between. Germline CDR1 is SGHTA and CDR2 is FQGNSA. CDR3 size: 15 residues. The CDR3 nucleotides are TGTGCCAGCAGCTTAGATTCAGGGGCCCTCAAGGGCTACACCTTC. Translation gives CASSLDSGALKGYTF.

This sequence joins TRBV30 and TRBJ2-7; possible D gene TRBD2, 5 bases. The CDR3 totals 16 residues. The V end was cut by 7 bases, the J end by 9 bases, with 31 bases between. CDR1 is GTSNPN and CDR2 is SVGIG in the germline V gene (reference sequence). This chain's CDR3 is CASAGGNSPVTSRQYF. The CDR3, as DNA: TGTGCCTCCGCTGGAGGAAACTCACCCGTTACGAGCAGGCAGTACTTC. The variable domain in full, completed from reference TRBV30 and TRBJ2-7, reads SQTIHQWPATLVQPVGSPLSLECTVEGTSNPNLYWYRQAAGRGLQLLFYSVGIGQISSEVPQNLSASRPQDRQFILSSKKLLLSDSGFYLCASAGGNSPVTSRQYFGPGTRLTVT.

This clone was detected once. This chain joins TRBV6-2 or TRBV6-3 and TRBJ2-2, with TRBD2 identical over 9 bases. This CDR3 has 16 amino acids. Trimming removed 3 bases from V and 6 bases from J; junction bases left unmatched: 8. Germline V CDR1 and CDR2: MNHEY, SVGEGT. The CDR3 protein is CASSYPPSGRPGELFF. CDR3 coding DNA: TGTGCCAGCAGTTATCCCCCCAGCGGGAGGCCCGGGGAGCTGTTTTTT.

The V call is TRBV6-1, the J call TRBJ2-7, with a tentative D call TRBD2 (5 bases). CDR1 MNHNS and CDR2 SASEGT come from the germline V gene. The CDR3 has 15 amino acids. Trimming stripped 3 bases from V and 3 bases from J, with 15 bases between. Written as DNA, the CDR3 is TGTGCCAGCAGTGACCCGGGGAGAGGGTACTACGAGCAGTACTTC. Residues: CASSDPGRGYYEQYF.

The chain combines TRBV4-1 with TRBJ1-2; D is unclear. Germline CDR1 is MGHRA and CDR2 is YSYEKL. V lost 0 bases and J lost 3, with 8 bases in between. The CDR3 is made up of 14 amino acids. CDR3 sequence: CASSQEVRDYGYTF. Here the CDR3 DNA reads TGCGCCAGCAGCCAAGAGGTCCGAGACTATGGCTACACCTTC.

This clone was counted once. V is TRBV28 and J is TRBJ1-5; D perhaps matches TRBD1 (5 bases). Germline values: CDR1 MDHEN, CDR2 SYDVKM. Trimming took off 6 bases at V and 6 bases at J, with 12 bases between the two ends. The CDR3 is made up of 13 amino acids. The CDR3 reads CASSEGGAQPQHF. CDR3 DNA: TGTGCCAGCAGCGAGGGAGGGGCTCAGCCCCAGCATTTT.

This chain uses TRBV27 with TRBJ2-3, with TRBD2 matching 9 bases. After removal of 3 bases from V and 6 bases from J, the junction contained 7 bases not matched to a gene. The length of the CDR3 is 15 residues. CDR1 is MNHEY and CDR2 is SMNVEV in the germline V gene (reference sequence). CDR3 amino acids: CASSLGLAGRDTQYF. CDR3 DNA: TGTGCCAGCAGTTTGGGACTAGCCGGGCGGGATACGCAGTATTTT.

V usage is TRBV5-6 and J usage is TRBJ1-2; D might be TRBD1 (5 bases). Per the germline V gene, CDR1 is SGHDT and CDR2 is YYEEEE. This CDR3 is built from 16 residues. V was cut by 4 bases and J by 4 bases, with 20 bases left in between. Written as DNA, the CDR3 is TGTGCCAGCAGCCCTCCCACAGGAGCGAGAGTCTATGGCTACACCTTC. Protein: CASSPPTGARVYGYTF. Drawing the rest from reference TRBV5-6 and TRBJ1-2, the complete variable domain is DAGVTQSPTHLIKTRGQQVTLRCSPKSGHDTVSWYQQALGQGPQFIFQYYEEEERQRGNFPDRFSGHQFPNYSSELNVNALLLGDSALYLCASSPPTGARVYGYTFGSGTRLTVV.

This clone has only a few counts. The J gene is TRBJ2-1, the V gene TRBV2; 7 positions match TRBD2. J gave up 7 bases and V 4 bases, and 1 base lay outside the gene matches. This CDR3 spans 12 amino acids. The germline V gene has CDR1 SNHLY and CDR2 FYNNEI. CDR3 residues: CASSGGGNEQFF. In DNA form, the CDR3 reads TGTGCCAGCAGTGGGGGGGGAAATGAGCAGTTCTTC.

This clone was counted a single time. CDR3 residues: CASSLDRAGAYGYTF. The DNA of the CDR3 is TGTGCCAGCAGCCTTGACAGGGCAGGAGCCTATGGCTACACCTTC. This chain links TRBV11-2 with TRBJ1-2; 7 bases are shared with TRBD1. V gave up 5 bases and J gave up 4 bases; unmatched junction bases: 10. The CDR3 runs to 15 residues. Germline V gene lookup returns CDR1 SGHAT and CDR2 FQNNGV.